This T cell receptor (beta chain) was captured by sequencing in a study of blood T cell repertoires in COVID-19. Study-wide context: Sources were T cells, B-cell-depleted T cells, or PBMCs; the material itself was cDNA or gDNA.

Clones were sequenced by immunoSEQ multiplex PCR, and TCRdb holds only the in-frame ones, with some missing. The sample holds some 200,000 clones, just under 90% seen once. The ends were cut back, 3 bases at V and 1 base at J, with 6 bases in the middle. Germline-derived CDR1 and CDR2 are MDHEN and SYDVKM. This CDR3 contains 13 residues. The V and J genes are TRBV28 and TRBJ1-1; D uncertain. The sequence was obtained from a woman aged 70-85 years with COVID-19, enrolled during active disease. Material for sequencing was peripheral blood. The CDR3 sequence: CASSFQRNTEAFF. CDR3 nucleotide sequence: TGTGCCAGCAGTTTTCAGCGGAACACTGAAGCTTTCTTT. The variable domain in full, completed from reference TRBV28 and TRBJ1-1, reads DVKVTQSSRYLVKRTGEKVFLECVQDMDHENMFWYRQDPGLGLRLIYFSYDVKMKEKGDIPEGYSVSREKKERFSLILESASTNQTSMYLCASSFQRNTEAFFGQGTRLTVV.